These 30 T cell receptor beta chains were sequenced from one sample in a study of blood T cell repertoires in COVID-19. Only in-frame clones appear in the TCRdb table, and some are missing; sequencing was by immunoSEQ multiplex PCR. Of hundreds of thousands of clones in the sample, 75% to 90% are singletons; the top ten hold roughly 7%. Sequenced sample: peripheral blood. These receptors were taken from a man aged 55-75 years who had recovered from COVID-19.

The V and J genes are TRBV6-5 and TRBJ1-4; no definite D call. The CDR3 sequence is 14 residues long. With 5 bases removed from V and 8 bases from J, the gap between germline ends came to 15 bases. Germline V lookup: CDR1 MNHEY, CDR2 SVGAGI. The CDR3 region has the DNA TGTGCCAGCAGTCCAGCGGGGTGGAACGAAAAACTGTTTTTT. Amino acids: CASSPAGWNEKLFF.

This chain connects TRBV12-5 to TRBJ2-3; 8 nucleotides match TRBD2. V lost 11 bases and J lost 5; bases outside the gene matches: 6. This CDR3 spans 12 amino acids. The germline V gene encodes CDR1 LGHNT and CDR2 FRNRAP. The CDR3 spells CAAAGEVDTQYF. CDR3 nucleotides: TGTGCTGCAGCGGGGGAGGTAGATACGCAGTATTTT.

This clone has just one count. The chain links TRBV6-6 to TRBJ1-1, with TRBD1 identical over 10 bases. The germline V gene encodes CDR1 MNHNY and CDR2 SVGAGI (reference sequence). V gave up 2 bases and J gave up 4 bases; unmatched junction bases: 4. This CDR3 is built from 15 residues. CDR3 coding DNA: TGTGCCAGCAGTTACACGACAGGGGGCGGCACTGAAGCTTTCTTT. Residues: CASSYTTGGGTEAFF.

V is TRBV6-1 and J is TRBJ2-2; 11 bases match TRBD1. CDR1 MNHNS and CDR2 SASEGT come from the germline V gene. The CDR3 contains 16 residues. V lost 4 bases, J lost 6 bases, and 7 bases stayed unmatched. The CDR3 DNA follows: TGTGCCAGCAGTGTTAGGACAGGGGGCGGTTCCGGGGAGCTGTTTTTT. Its translation is CASSVRTGGGSGELFF.

J is TRBJ1-4 and V is TRBV9; no clear D gene. Germline V gives CDR1 SGDLS, CDR2 YYNGEE. V lost 0 bases, J lost 4 bases, and 10 bases lay in between. The CDR3 extends over 15 amino acids. CDR3 sequence: CASSVDGSLNEKLFF. CDR3 coding DNA: TGTGCCAGCAGCGTAGACGGGTCCCTTAATGAAAAACTGTTTTTT.

V is TRBV5-4 and J is TRBJ1-2; 8 positions agree with TRBD1. CDR1 SGHNT and CDR2 YYREEE come from the germline V gene (reference sequence). The CDR3 consists of 14 residues. Trimming cost V 4 bases and J 4 bases; bases outside gene matches: 6. Here the CDR3 reads CASSLRDRSYGYTF. CDR3 DNA: TGTGCCAGCAGCCTAAGGGACAGGAGCTATGGCTACACCTTC.

CDR3 loop: CASSVTRPGLAGEQFF. The CDR3 nucleotides read TGTGCCAGCAGCGTAACTCGTCCGGGACTAGCAGGTGAGCAGTTCTTC. The chain links TRBV9 to TRBJ2-1; TRBD2 matches at 9 bases. Germline assignment: CDR1 SGDLS and CDR2 YYNGEE. V was pared by 1 base and J by 9 bases, with 11 bases of the junction left unmatched. There are 16 residues in the CDR3. Full variable domain (missing parts from reference TRBV9 and TRBJ2-1): DSGVTQTPKHLITATGQRVTLRCSPRSGDLSVYWYQQSLDQGLQFLIQYYNGEERAKGNILERFSAQQFPDLHSELNLSSLELGDSALYFCASSVTRPGLAGEQFFGPGTRLTVL.

The chain combines TRBV6-1 with TRBJ1-4; D gene ambiguous. Germline CDR1 and CDR2: MNHNS and SASEGT. The V and J ends lost 1 base and 8 bases respectively, with 8 bases between them. CDR3 size: 13 residues. CDR3 residues: CASSEDPREKLFF. The CDR3 DNA reads TGTGCCAGCAGTGAAGATCCTAGGGAAAAACTGTTTTTT.

This chain uses TRBV7-9 with TRBJ1-2; 8 bases are a match to TRBD1. V shed 0 bases, J shed 8 bases, and the junction held 8 bases outside the gene matches. The CDR3 spans 15 residues. CDR1 is SEHNR, CDR2 FQNEAQ, per germline (reference sequence). As DNA, the CDR3 is TGTGCCAGCAGCTTAGCAGGACAGGGCAAGGGAGGCTACACCTTC. This translates into CASSLAGQGKGGYTF.

This clone showed up just a few times. V usage is TRBV5-1 and J usage is TRBJ2-3, with D possibly matching TRBD2 (6 bases). Germline V gives CDR1 SGHRS, CDR2 YFSETQ. V was shortened by 1 base and J by 0 bases, with 12 bases between the two germline ends. This CDR3 comprises 16 residues. CDR3 protein: CASSLRGGASTDTQYF. CDR3 sequence (DNA): TGCGCCAGCAGCTTGCGGGGCGGGGCAAGCACAGATACGCAGTATTTT.

The chain has TRBV5-1 and TRBJ2-5; 14 nucleotides match TRBD2. The ends lost 3 bases at V and 4 bases at J; junction bases unmatched: 2. There are 15 residues in the CDR3. Germline V gene lookup returns CDR1 SGHRS and CDR2 YFSETQ. Written as DNA, the CDR3 is TGCGCCAGCAGCTGGGGACTAGCGGGGGCAGAGACCCAGTACTTC. Translating gives CASSWGLAGAETQYF.

The genes are TRBV7-9 and TRBJ1-1; D perhaps matches TRBD1 (5 bases). Trimming left V 6 bases short and J 0 bases short, with 17 bases between. CDR1 is SEHNR, CDR2 FQNEAQ, per germline (reference sequence). This CDR3 region has 16 residues. Here the CDR3 DNA reads TGTGCCAGCAGTCAAGACGTGGGGCCAATGAACACTGAAGCTTTCTTT. It codes for CASSQDVGPMNTEAFF.

This chain links TRBV28 with TRBJ1-1, with a tentative D call TRBD1 (6 bases). Trimming cost V 3 bases and J 5 bases, with 16 bases left between them. Germline V gene data show CDR1 as MDHEN and CDR2 as SYDVKM. The CDR3 totals 15 residues. CDR3 sequence: CASSFGGARVTEAFF. The CDR3 DNA sequence: TGTGCCAGCAGTTTTGGGGGGGCAAGGGTTACTGAAGCTTTCTTT.

The chain combines TRBV2 with TRBJ1-1, with D unresolved. Germline CDR1 reads SNHLY; CDR2 reads FYNNEI. CDR3 length: 13 residues. V shed 8 bases and J shed 1 base, with 11 bases lying between them. The CDR3 loop is CASQAISNTEAFF. CDR3 sequence (DNA): TGTGCCAGCCAGGCCATTTCGAACACTGAAGCTTTCTTT.

This rearrangement joins TRBV2 to TRBJ2-4, with a tentative D call TRBD2 (5 bases). Trimming pared 2 bases from V and 0 bases from J, leaving 8 bases between. CDR3 length: 15 amino acids. Germline CDR1 reads SNHLY; CDR2 reads FYNNEI. The CDR3 region has the DNA TGTGCCAGCAGTGAAAACCGGGGAGCCAAAAACATTCAGTACTTC. Translation: CASSENRGAKNIQYF.

The rearrangement uses TRBV21-1 and TRBJ1-5; TRBD1 was called by the table and not checked on the DNA. TRBV21-1 is shown as a pseudogene. CDR3 length equals 18 residues. DNA of the CDR3: TGTGCCAGCAGCAAATCAGAAAATTCAGGTTGTAGCAATCAGCCCCAGCATTTT. It specifies CASSKSENSGCSNQPQHF.

The V call is TRBV6-5, the J call TRBJ2-7, with D perhaps matching TRBD2 (6 bases). Germline V CDR1 and CDR2: MNHEY, SVGAGI. V was pared by 5 bases and J by 0 bases, with 14 bases between. The CDR3 runs 15 residues. This chain's CDR3 is CASSTGLLYSYEQYV. The DNA of the CDR3 is TGTGCCAGCAGTACGGGACTCTTATACTCCTACGAGCAGTACGTC.

The chain has TRBV12-5 and TRBJ2-2; no definite D call. The CDR3 consists of 15 residues. V was shortened by 1 base and J by 1 base, with 7 bases between the two germline ends. CDR1 is LGHNT and CDR2 is FRNRAP in the germline V gene. CDR3 sequence (DNA): TGTGCTAGTGGTTTGGGCCACGGGAACACCGGGGAGCTGTTTTTT. Translating gives CASGLGHGNTGELFF.

The chain employs TRBV5-5 and TRBJ1-1; TRBD1 matches 11 bases. J lost 10 bases, V lost 4 bases, and 12 bases had no gene match. Germline CDR1 and CDR2: SGHKS and YYEKEE (reference sequence). This CDR3 is built from 15 residues. The CDR3 nucleotides read TGTGCCAGCAGCCCTACCCGGACAGGGGGCGCCGCAGCTTTCTTT. Translated: CASSPTRTGGAAAFF.

The chain joins TRBV19 to TRBJ2-3; D call uncertain. V lost 2 bases and J 0 bases, leaving 6 bases between the germline ends. CDR3 length: 14 residues. Germline V gene lookup returns CDR1 LNHDA and CDR2 SQIVND (reference sequence). The chain's CDR3 is CASSIPPSTDTQYF. For the CDR3, the DNA is TGTGCCAGTAGTATACCCCCAAGCACAGATACGCAGTATTTT.

This clone was detected once. The rearrangement joins TRBV6-1 to TRBJ1-6; D remains ambiguous. The CDR3 sequence is 17 residues long. Per the germline V gene, CDR1 is MNHNS and CDR2 is SASEGT. V dropped 0 bases and J dropped 5 bases, with 14 bases sitting between them. The CDR3 DNA reads TGTGCCAGCAGTGAAGCCAGGACGGGGAGAAATAATTCACCCCTCCACTTT. This translates into CASSEARTGRNNSPLHF.

This clone occurred once. The chain uses TRBV10-3 and TRBJ1-5; D is ambiguous. Trimming stripped 4 bases from V and 0 bases from J, with 10 bases between. Germline V gene sequence: CDR1 ENHRY, CDR2 SYGVKD. CDR3 size: 15 residues. The CDR3 DNA follows: TGTGCCATCAGTGCTAGAGACGGTAGCAATCAGCCCCAGCATTTT. This translates into CAISARDGSNQPQHF.

This chain uses TRBV5-8 with TRBJ1-4, with TRBD1 as a possible D gene (5 bases). CDR1 is SGHTS, CDR2 YDEGEE, per germline. Trimming left V 9 bases short and J 4 bases short, with 19 bases between. This CDR3 spans 15 amino acids. The CDR3 sequence: CATLRESNFNEKLFF. The CDR3 nucleotides read TGTGCCACCCTCAGGGAATCCAACTTTAATGAAAAACTGTTTTTT.

The CDR3 sequence is CASSQTGNEKLFF. CDR3 sequence (DNA): TGCGCCAGCAGCCAAACAGGGAATGAAAAACTGTTTTTT. The rearrangement links TRBV4-1 to TRBJ1-4, with a tentative D call TRBD1 (6 bases). In germline, CDR1 is MGHRA, CDR2 YSYEKL. The CDR3 has 13 residues. Trimming removed 2 bases at V and 5 bases at J, with 6 bases between.

The V gene is TRBV29-1, the J gene TRBJ2-3, with a possible D match to TRBD1 (5 bases). V lost 3 bases and J lost 1, with 11 bases in between. The CDR3 totals 14 residues. Germline loops: CDR1 SQVTM, CDR2 ANQGSEA. The CDR3 sequence: CSVEGRQRTDTQYF. The CDR3 DNA reads as TGCAGCGTTGAGGGCCGACAGCGCACAGATACGCAGTATTTT.

The V call is TRBV7-2, the J call TRBJ2-3; tentative D call: TRBD1 (5 bases). Germline CDR1 and CDR2: SGHTA and FQGNSA. The CDR3 has 13 residues. V was clipped by 2 bases and J by 9 bases, with 12 bases between them. CDR3 sequence (DNA): TGTGCCAGCAGCTTATGGATCGGACAAACGCAGTATTTT. Protein sequence: CASSLWIGQTQYF.

The chain has TRBV30 and TRBJ1-2, with TRBD1 matching 9 bases. The germline CDR1 and CDR2 sequences are GTSNPN and SVGIG (reference sequence). The CDR3 runs 13 residues. V gave up 3 bases and J gave up 5 bases; unmatched junction bases: 4. CDR3 residues: CAWRAGQGYGYTF. The CDR3 DNA follows: TGTGCCTGGAGGGCGGGACAGGGATATGGCTACACCTTC.

CDR3 loop: CASRRGSGYTF. As DNA, the CDR3 is TGTGCCAGCAGGAGGGGGAGCGGCTACACCTTC. The rearrangement links TRBV5-8 to TRBJ1-2; D is possibly TRBD1 (6 bases). This CDR3 is built from 11 residues. The V gene lost 5 bases and the J gene lost 8 bases, with 10 bases spanning the gap. The V gene's germline CDR1 is SGHTS and CDR2 YDEGEE.

This clone was seen only a few times. The chain joins TRBV5-1 to TRBJ2-7, with 14 bases identical to TRBD2. Germline V CDR1 and CDR2: SGHRS, YFSETQ. The V and J ends lost 4 bases and 0 bases, in that order; junction bases with no gene match: 6. This CDR3 has 17 residues. The CDR3 coding sequence is TGCGCCAGCAGCCCGGGGACTAGCGGGAGAGTCTCCTACGAGCAGTACTTC. This encodes CASSPGTSGRVSYEQYF.

The chain joins TRBV5-6 to TRBJ1-5, with D tentatively TRBD1 (5 bases). CDR3 size: 15 residues. The germline gives CDR1 SGHDT, CDR2 YYEEEE. V lost 3 bases and J lost 5, with 15 bases in between. CDR3 bases: TGTGCCAGCAGCTCACCAGGGAATCCCGATCAGCCCCAGCATTTT. Translation gives CASSSPGNPDQPQHF.